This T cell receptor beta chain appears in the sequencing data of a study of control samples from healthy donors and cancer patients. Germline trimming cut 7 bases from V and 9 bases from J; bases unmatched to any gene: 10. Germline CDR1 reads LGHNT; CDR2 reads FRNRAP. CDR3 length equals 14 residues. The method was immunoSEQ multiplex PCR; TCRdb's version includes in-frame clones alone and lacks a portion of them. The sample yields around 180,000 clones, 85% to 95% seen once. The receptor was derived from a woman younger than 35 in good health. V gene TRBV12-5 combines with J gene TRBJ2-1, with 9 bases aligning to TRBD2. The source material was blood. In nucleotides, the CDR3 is TGTGCTAGTGCCCTAGGCGGGAGGGGGGGTGAGCAGTTCTTC. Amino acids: CASALGGRGGEQFF.